This is a list of T cell receptor beta chains from one sample in a study of cytomegalovirus exposure and HLA in healthy donors. Only in-frame clones appear in the TCRdb table, and some are missing; sequencing was by immunoSEQ multiplex PCR. The data show about 160,000 clones, roughly four fifths seen once. Sequenced input: PBMCs. The receptor source for this set is a female donor in good health and CMV-seronegative. The conserved cysteine and the conserved F or W are not part of the CDR3 here. Each record gives: V gene, J gene, CDR3 protein.

v_gene: TRBV4-2
j_gene: TRBJ1-1
CDR3aa: ASSQPDRGVNTEAF

v_gene: TRBV21-1
j_gene: TRBJ1-1
CDR3aa: ASSKNRDRGRRGTEAF

v_gene: TRBV7-2
j_gene: TRBJ2-7
CDR3aa: ASSLVGSLAGAREQY

v_gene: TRBV11-3
j_gene: TRBJ2-1
CDR3aa: ASSLGGQYNEQF

v_gene: TRBV19
j_gene: TRBJ2-5
CDR3aa: ASSRDRDLRQETQY

v_gene: TRBV20-1
j_gene: TRBJ2-3
CDR3aa: SAPHLNGGY

v_gene: TRBV4-1
j_gene: TRBJ2-1
CDR3aa: ASRWVAGSWDEQF

v_gene: TRBV5-6
j_gene: TRBJ1-5
CDR3aa: ASSLGGGNQPQH

v_gene: TRBV15
j_gene: TRBJ2-3
CDR3aa: ATSRGQRSPDTQY

v_gene: TRBV19
j_gene: TRBJ2-1
CDR3aa: ASSTGRDSSSYNEQF

v_gene: TRBV5-1
j_gene: TRBJ1-1
CDR3aa: ASRGGRGTEAF

v_gene: TRBV28
j_gene: TRBJ2-1
CDR3aa: ASSPEGTGVYEQF

v_gene: TRBV30
j_gene: TRBJ2-7
CDR3aa: AWGTGLPYFEQY

v_gene: TRBV5-1
j_gene: TRBJ2-1
CDR3aa: ASSLVPADGGEQF

v_gene: TRBV15
j_gene: TRBJ2-7
CDR3aa: ATSREGSSYEQY

v_gene: TRBV4-3
j_gene: TRBJ2-7
CDR3aa: ASSPYRGSYEQY

v_gene: TRBV9
j_gene: TRBJ1-2
CDR3aa: ASSGTGVGGYGYT

v_gene: TRBV18
j_gene: TRBJ2-3
CDR3aa: ASSPQGSGDTQY

v_gene: TRBV7-9
j_gene: TRBJ2-7
CDR3aa: ASSLTSGYEQY

v_gene: TRBV2
j_gene: TRBJ2-5
CDR3aa: ASSPGETQY

v_gene: TRBV29-1
j_gene: TRBJ2-7
CDR3aa: SVGGTSYYEQY

v_gene: TRBV5-8
j_gene: TRBJ1-2
CDR3aa: ASSLVPGLGYT

v_gene: TRBV5-4
j_gene: TRBJ1-4
CDR3aa: ASRRPGQGEKLF

v_gene: TRBV4-3
j_gene: TRBJ1-2
CDR3aa: ASSQALRSGEDGYT

v_gene: TRBV18
j_gene: TRBJ2-1
CDR3aa: ASSRTGANEQF

v_gene: TRBV27
j_gene: TRBJ2-1
CDR3aa: ASSWELGNEQF

v_gene: TRBV4-3
j_gene: TRBJ2-1
CDR3aa: ASSQKRTGLAGSYNEQF

v_gene: TRBV7-7
j_gene: TRBJ1-4
CDR3aa: ASSLGQGEKLF

v_gene: TRBV11-1
j_gene: TRBJ2-5
CDR3aa: ASSPRGGQETQY

v_gene: TRBV29-1
j_gene: TRBJ2-1
CDR3aa: SVQELAGRYNEQF

v_gene: TRBV5-1
j_gene: TRBJ2-1
CDR3aa: ASGEAGGSYNEQF

v_gene: TRBV27
j_gene: TRBJ1-6
CDR3aa: ASKMDTRGTYNSPLH

v_gene: TRBV9
j_gene: TRBJ2-7
CDR3aa: ASSVGYGTSGRDYEQY

v_gene: TRBV9
j_gene: TRBJ2-2
CDR3aa: ASSVESAGELF

v_gene: TRBV15
j_gene: TRBJ2-7
CDR3aa: ATSTSGTGINEQY

v_gene: TRBV30
j_gene: TRBJ2-3
CDR3aa: AWSVLLTDTQY

v_gene: TRBV25-1
j_gene: TRBJ2-6
CDR3aa: ASSETSGGPSGANVLT

v_gene: TRBV27
j_gene: TRBJ2-1
CDR3aa: ASKPGQGAYNEQF

v_gene: TRBV7-2
j_gene: TRBJ2-2
CDR3aa: ASSSKAGANTGELF

v_gene: TRBV5-5
j_gene: TRBJ1-1
CDR3aa: ASSLAIQGSNTEAF

v_gene: TRBV6-1
j_gene: TRBJ1-4
CDR3aa: ASSEPRAGTREKLF

v_gene: TRBV21-1
j_gene: TRBJ2-5
CDR3aa: ASNLASGVRKTQY

v_gene: TRBV18
j_gene: TRBJ2-1
CDR3aa: ASFTRGDEQF

v_gene: TRBV6-1
j_gene: TRBJ2-1
CDR3aa: ASSEAPGLAGNEQF

v_gene: TRBV6-1
j_gene: TRBJ2-1
CDR3aa: ASSGLAGGLLDEQF

v_gene: TRBV18
j_gene: TRBJ1-5
CDR3aa: ASSPSRENQPQH

v_gene: TRBV9
j_gene: TRBJ1-2
CDR3aa: ASRRDSYGYT

v_gene: TRBV15
j_gene: TRBJ1-1
CDR3aa: ATRRQGNTEAF

v_gene: TRBV30
j_gene: TRBJ1-1
CDR3aa: AWSRTEAF

v_gene: TRBV29-1
j_gene: TRBJ2-1
CDR3aa: SVEHPTGRDNEQF

v_gene: TRBV10-3
j_gene: TRBJ2-7
CDR3aa: AISLGETSAYREQY

v_gene: TRBV7-3
j_gene: TRBJ2-1
CDR3aa: ASTPGGGLMNEQF

v_gene: TRBV7-2
j_gene: TRBJ1-2
CDR3aa: ASSVTGLGYT

v_gene: TRBV14
j_gene: TRBJ2-2
CDR3aa: ASSQDGGDTGELF

v_gene: TRBV6-5
j_gene: TRBJ1-2
CDR3aa: ASSTRTGGRGYT

v_gene: TRBV18
j_gene: TRBJ2-4
CDR3aa: ASSPEVAKNIQY

v_gene: TRBV9
j_gene: TRBJ1-2
CDR3aa: ASSFRGQDYGYT

v_gene: TRBV2
j_gene: TRBJ1-1
CDR3aa: ASSADSNTEAF

v_gene: TRBV9
j_gene: TRBJ2-3
CDR3aa: ASSVSSGGFTDTQY